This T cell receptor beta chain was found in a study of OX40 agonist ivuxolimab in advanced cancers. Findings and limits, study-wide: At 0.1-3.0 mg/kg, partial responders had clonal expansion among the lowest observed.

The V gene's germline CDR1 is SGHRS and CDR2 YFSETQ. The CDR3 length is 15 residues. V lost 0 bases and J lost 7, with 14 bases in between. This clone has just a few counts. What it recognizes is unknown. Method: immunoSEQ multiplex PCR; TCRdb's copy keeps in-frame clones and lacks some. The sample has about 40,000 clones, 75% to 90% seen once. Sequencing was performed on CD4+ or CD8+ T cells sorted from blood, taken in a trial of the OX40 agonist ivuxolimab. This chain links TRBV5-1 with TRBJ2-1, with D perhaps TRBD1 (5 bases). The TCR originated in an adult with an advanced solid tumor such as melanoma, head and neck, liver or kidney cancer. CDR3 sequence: CASSLEDRTKNEQFF. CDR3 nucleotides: TGCGCCAGCAGCTTGGAAGACAGAACTAAGAATGAGCAGTTCTTC.